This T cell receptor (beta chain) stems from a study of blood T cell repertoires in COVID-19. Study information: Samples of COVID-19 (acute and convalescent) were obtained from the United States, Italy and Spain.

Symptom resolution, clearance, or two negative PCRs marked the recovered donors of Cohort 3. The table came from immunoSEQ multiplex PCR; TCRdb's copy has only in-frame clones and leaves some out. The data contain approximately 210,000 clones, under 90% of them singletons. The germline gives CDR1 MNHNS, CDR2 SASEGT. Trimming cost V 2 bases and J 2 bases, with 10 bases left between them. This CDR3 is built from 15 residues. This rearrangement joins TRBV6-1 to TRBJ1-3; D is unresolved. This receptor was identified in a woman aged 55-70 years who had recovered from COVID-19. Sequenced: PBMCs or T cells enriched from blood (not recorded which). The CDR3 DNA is TGTGCCAGCAGTGAACGGGGTTCGCCTGGAAACACCATATATTTT. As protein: CASSERGSPGNTIYF.